This entry lists 8 T cell receptor beta chains sequenced from one sample in a study of T cell repertoires in cytomegalovirus infection. MiXCR was run by TCRdb on the reads, yielding one entry per CDR3 protein. The repertoire includes about 280,000 distinct CDR3 sequences, roughly a fifth of them detected once, and roughly 19% sits in the top ten. These receptors' antigens are unknown. This sample comprised cultured PBMCs, obtained from culture after CMV antigen stimulation. These TCRs come from a human donor in good health (CMV status not recorded). Some clones in this sample may be carry-over from other donors' samples.

The V and J genes are TRBV4-1 and TRBJ2-1; 7 bases line up with TRBD2. From germline, CDR1 is MGHRA and CDR2 YSYEKL. Trimming took 2 bases from V and 7 from J; bases not matched to a gene: 8. This CDR3 spans 15 amino acids. CDR3 protein: CASSQSAGNWNEQFF. CDR3 sequence (DNA): TGCGCCAGCAGCCAATCAGCGGGAAATTGGAATGAGCAGTTCTTC.

This clonotype came up a few times. The V call is TRBV6-2 or TRBV6-3, the J call TRBJ2-1, with no clear D. This CDR3 contains 13 residues. Trimming pared 2 bases from V and 6 bases from J, leaving 8 bases between. CDR1 MNHEY and CDR2 SVGEGT come from the germline V gene. The CDR3 sequence is CASSYGTGNEQFF. CDR3 in DNA: TGTGCCAGCAGTTACGGCACCGGCAATGAGCAGTTCTTC.

V and J are TRBV7-2 and TRBJ1-2; D is unclear. V lost 2 bases, J lost 8 bases, and 15 bases lay in between. Germline V CDR1 and CDR2: SGHTA, FQGNSA. The CDR3 totals 14 residues. The CDR3 DNA is TGTGCCAGCAGCTTAAGCGCAGGTGTGGAGGGCTACACCTTC. Translated: CASSLSAGVEGYTF.

The J gene is TRBJ1-6, the V gene TRBV7-9; no reliable D call. Trimming shortened V by 1 base and J by 4 bases, and 5 bases separated the two germline ends. The CDR3 extends over 14 amino acids. The germline gives CDR1 SEHNR, CDR2 FQNEAQ (reference sequence). As DNA, the CDR3 is TGTGCCAGCAGCTTAGAACAGTATAATTCACCCCTCCACTTT. It is translated as CASSLEQYNSPLHF. The whole variable domain, filled in from reference TRBV7-9 and TRBJ1-6, reads DTGVSQNPRHKITKRGQNVTFRCDPISEHNRLYWYRQTLGQGPEFLTYFQNEAQLEKSRLLSDRFSAERPKGSFSTLEIQRTEQGDSAMYLCASSLEQYNSPLHFGNGTRLTVT.

The gene calls are TRBV5-6 and TRBJ1-2; 10 bases align to TRBD1. V gave up 3 bases and J gave up 8 bases; unmatched junction bases: 7. CDR1 SGHDT and CDR2 YYEEEE come from the germline V gene. The CDR3 is 14 amino acids. CDR3 nucleotide sequence: TGTGCCAGCAGCTGGGGACAGGGGAAGGAGGGCTACACCTTC. It translates to CASSWGQGKEGYTF.

This clonotype has only a few counts. The V and J genes are TRBV12-3 or TRBV12-4 and TRBJ1-2; D unresolved. There are 14 residues in the CDR3. Trimming removed 5 bases at V and 2 bases at J, with 12 bases between. CDR3: CASSPRTDNYGYTF. As DNA, the CDR3 is TGTGCCAGCAGTCCCCGGACGGACAACTATGGCTACACCTTC.

This chain connects TRBV24-1 to TRBJ2-3; 10 positions agree with TRBD2. V lost 3 bases, J lost 5 bases, and 7 bases stayed unmatched. Germline CDR1 reads KGHDR; CDR2 reads SFDVKD. CDR3 length equals 16 residues. The CDR3 nucleotides read TGTGCCACCAGTGATATCAGCGGGAGGGCCCGAGATACGCAGTATTTT. Translated: CATSDISGRARDTQYF.

The rearrangement uses TRBV6-1 and TRBJ2-1; a weak D match, TRBD1 (6 bases). CDR3 size: 18 residues. Germline CDR1 and CDR2: MNHNS and SASEGT. Trimming pared 0 bases from V and 1 base from J, leaving 16 bases between. As DNA, the CDR3 is TGTGCCAGCAGTGAAGCGCTTTCAGGGGCAGGATCCTACAATGAGCAGTTCTTC. Translation: CASSEALSGAGSYNEQFF.